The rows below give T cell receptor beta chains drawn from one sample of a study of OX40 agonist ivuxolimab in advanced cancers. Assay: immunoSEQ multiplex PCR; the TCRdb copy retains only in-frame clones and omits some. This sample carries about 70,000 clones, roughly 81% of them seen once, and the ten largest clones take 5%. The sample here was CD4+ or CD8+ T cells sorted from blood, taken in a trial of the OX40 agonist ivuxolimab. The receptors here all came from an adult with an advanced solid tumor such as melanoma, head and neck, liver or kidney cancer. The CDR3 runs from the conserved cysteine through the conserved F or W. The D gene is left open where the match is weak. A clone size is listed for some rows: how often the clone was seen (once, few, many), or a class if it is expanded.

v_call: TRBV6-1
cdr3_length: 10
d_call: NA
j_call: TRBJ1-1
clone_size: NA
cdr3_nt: TGTGCCAGCAGGGACCCAGAAGCTTTCTTT
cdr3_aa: CASRDPEAFF

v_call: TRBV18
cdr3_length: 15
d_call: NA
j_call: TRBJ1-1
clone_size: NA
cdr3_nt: TGTGCCAGCTCATCACTACCGGACGTGAACACTGAAGCTTTCTTT
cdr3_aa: CASSSLPDVNTEAFF

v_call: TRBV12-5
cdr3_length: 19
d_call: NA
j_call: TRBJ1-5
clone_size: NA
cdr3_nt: TGTGCTAGTGGTTTGGTACGCAGACAGCAGAAAACAAAACGGCAGCCCCAGCATTTT
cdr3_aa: CASGLVRRQQKTKRQPQHF

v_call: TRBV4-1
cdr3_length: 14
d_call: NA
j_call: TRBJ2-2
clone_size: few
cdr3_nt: TGCGCCAGCAGGCAGCCCCTCGGCACCGGGGAGCTGTTTTTT
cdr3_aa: CASRQPLGTGELFF

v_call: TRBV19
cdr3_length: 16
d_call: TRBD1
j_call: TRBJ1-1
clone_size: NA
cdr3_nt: TGTGCCAGTAGTATAGACGGACAGGGTATGAACACTGAAGCTTTCTTT
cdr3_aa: CASSIDGQGMNTEAFF

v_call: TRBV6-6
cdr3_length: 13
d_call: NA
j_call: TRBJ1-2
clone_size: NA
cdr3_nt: TGTGCCAGCAGTTACAGGTCTAACTATGGCTACACCTTC
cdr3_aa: CASSYRSNYGYTF

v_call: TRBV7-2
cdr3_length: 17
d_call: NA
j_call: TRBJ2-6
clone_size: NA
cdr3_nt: TGTGCCAGCAGCTGGGGGGGCAGAACCTCTGGGGCCAACGTCCTGACTTTC
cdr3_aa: CASSWGGRTSGANVLTF

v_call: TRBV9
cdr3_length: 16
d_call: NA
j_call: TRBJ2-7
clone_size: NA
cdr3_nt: TGTGCCAGCAGCGTAGGTAGCGAGCGGGTCTCCTACGAGCAGTACTTC
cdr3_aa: CASSVGSERVSYEQYF

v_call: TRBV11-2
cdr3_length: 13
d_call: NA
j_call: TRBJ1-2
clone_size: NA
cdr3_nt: TGTGCCAGCAGCATGGGGTCAGGGGATGGCTACACCTTC
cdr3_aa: CASSMGSGDGYTF

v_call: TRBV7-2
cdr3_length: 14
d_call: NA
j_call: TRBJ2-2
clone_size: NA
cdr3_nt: TGTGCCAGCAGCTTAGATTGGACAGCCGGGGAGCTGTTTTTT
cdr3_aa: CASSLDWTAGELFF

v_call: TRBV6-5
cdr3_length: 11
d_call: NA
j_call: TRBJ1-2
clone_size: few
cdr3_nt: TGTGCCAGCACCGGGTATTATGGCTACACCTTC
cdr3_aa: CASTGYYGYTF

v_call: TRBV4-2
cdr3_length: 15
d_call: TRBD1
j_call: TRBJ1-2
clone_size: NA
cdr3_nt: TGTGCCAGCAGCCAACTACAGGGGGCGAACTATGGCTACACCTTC
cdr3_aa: CASSQLQGANYGYTF

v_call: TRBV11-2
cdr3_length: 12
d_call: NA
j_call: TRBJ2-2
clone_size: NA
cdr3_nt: TGTGCCAGCAGCTTCGACGTCGGGGAGCTGTTTTTT
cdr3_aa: CASSFDVGELFF

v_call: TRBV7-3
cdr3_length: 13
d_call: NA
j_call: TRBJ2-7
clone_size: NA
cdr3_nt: TGTGCCAGCAGCTTAATGTCGGGGGCCGAGCAGTACTTC
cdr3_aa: CASSLMSGAEQYF

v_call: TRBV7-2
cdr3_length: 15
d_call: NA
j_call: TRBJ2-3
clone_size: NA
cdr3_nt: TGTGCCAGCAGCAAAGCCGTGGGTCGGACAGATACGCAGTATTTT
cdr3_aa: CASSKAVGRTDTQYF

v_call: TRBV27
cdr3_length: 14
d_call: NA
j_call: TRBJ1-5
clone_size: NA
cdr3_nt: TGTGCCAGCAGTTTATTGCGTAGCAATCAGCCCCAGCATTTT
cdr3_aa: CASSLLRSNQPQHF

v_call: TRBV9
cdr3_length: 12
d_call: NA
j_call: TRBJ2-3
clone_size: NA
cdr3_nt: TGTGCCAGCAGCGTAGAGCAGGATACGCAGTATTTT
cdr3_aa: CASSVEQDTQYF

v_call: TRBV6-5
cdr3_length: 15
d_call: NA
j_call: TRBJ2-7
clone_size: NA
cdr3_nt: TGTGCCAGCAGTTACTCTTATGTAGGCATCCACGAGCAGTACTTC
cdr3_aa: CASSYSYVGIHEQYF

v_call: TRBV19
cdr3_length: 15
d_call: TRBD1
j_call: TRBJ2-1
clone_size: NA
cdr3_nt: TGTGCCAGTAGCCGCACCGGGACAGGGATCAATGAGCAGTTCTTC
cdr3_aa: CASSRTGTGINEQFF

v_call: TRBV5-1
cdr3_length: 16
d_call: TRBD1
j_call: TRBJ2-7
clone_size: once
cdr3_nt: TGCGCCAGCAACGAGAGGACAGGGGGCTTCTCCTACGAGCAGTACTTC
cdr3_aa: CASNERTGGFSYEQYF

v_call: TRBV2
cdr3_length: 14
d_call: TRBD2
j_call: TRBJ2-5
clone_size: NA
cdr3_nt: TGTGCCAGCAGTGTCGGACTAGCCCAAGAGACCCAGTACTTC
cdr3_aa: CASSVGLAQETQYF

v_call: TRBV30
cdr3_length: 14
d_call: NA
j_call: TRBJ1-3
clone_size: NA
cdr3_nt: TGTGCCTGGAGTGTACTGGTCCCTGGAAACACCATATATTTT
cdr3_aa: CAWSVLVPGNTIYF

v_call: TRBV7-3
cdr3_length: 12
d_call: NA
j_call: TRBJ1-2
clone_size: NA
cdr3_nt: TGTGCCAGCAGCTCTGGGGGCTATGGCTACACCTTC
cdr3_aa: CASSSGGYGYTF

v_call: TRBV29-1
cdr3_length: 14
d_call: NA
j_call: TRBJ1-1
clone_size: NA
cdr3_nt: TGCAGCGTAGCCCCGAGAGGGACGGACACTGAAGCTTTCTTT
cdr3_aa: CSVAPRGTDTEAFF

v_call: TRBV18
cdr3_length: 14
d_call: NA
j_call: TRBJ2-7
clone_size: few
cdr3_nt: TGTGCCAGCTCACCACCCTCCCAGCCCTACGAGCAGTACTTC
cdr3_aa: CASSPPSQPYEQYF

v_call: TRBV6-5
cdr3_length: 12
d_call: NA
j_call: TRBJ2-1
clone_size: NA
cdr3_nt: TGTGCCAGCAGCACCAGGGAGCATGAGCAGTTCTTC
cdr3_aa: CASSTREHEQFF

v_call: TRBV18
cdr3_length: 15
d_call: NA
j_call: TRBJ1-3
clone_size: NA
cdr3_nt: TGTGCCAGCTCACCCTTGACCTCCTCTGGAAACACCATATATTTT
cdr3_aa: CASSPLTSSGNTIYF

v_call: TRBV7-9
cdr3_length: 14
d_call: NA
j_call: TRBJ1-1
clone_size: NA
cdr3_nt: TGTGCCAGCGCCTCTTGGGACGGGGTCACTGAAGCTTTCTTT
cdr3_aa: CASASWDGVTEAFF

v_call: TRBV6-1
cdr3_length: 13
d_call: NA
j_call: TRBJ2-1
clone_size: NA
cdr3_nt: TGTGCCAGCAAAATACAGGGTGGGAATGAGCAGTTCTTC
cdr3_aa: CASKIQGGNEQFF

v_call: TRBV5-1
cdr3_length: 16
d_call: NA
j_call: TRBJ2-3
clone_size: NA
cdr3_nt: TGCGCCAGCAGCTACACAGGCGGGGGCTCCCCAGATACGCAGTATTTT
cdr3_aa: CASSYTGGGSPDTQYF

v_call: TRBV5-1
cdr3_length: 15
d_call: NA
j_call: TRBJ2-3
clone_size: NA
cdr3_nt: TGCGCCAGCAGCTTGGCCCCGGGAGGCACAGATACGCAGTATTTT
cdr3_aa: CASSLAPGGTDTQYF

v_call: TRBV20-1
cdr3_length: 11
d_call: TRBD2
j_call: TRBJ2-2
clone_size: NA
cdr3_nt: TGCAGTGCCCGGGGAGGGGCGGAGCTGTTTTTT
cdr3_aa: CSARGGAELFF

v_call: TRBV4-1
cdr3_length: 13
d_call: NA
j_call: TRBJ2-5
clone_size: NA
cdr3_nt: TGCGCCAGCAGCCAAGATCCTTGGGAGACCCAGTACTTC
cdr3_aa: CASSQDPWETQYF

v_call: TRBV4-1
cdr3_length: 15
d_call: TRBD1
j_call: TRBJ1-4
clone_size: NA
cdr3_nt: TGCGCCAGCAGCCCCGGACAGGGGATATGGGAAAAACTGTTTTTT
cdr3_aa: CASSPGQGIWEKLFF

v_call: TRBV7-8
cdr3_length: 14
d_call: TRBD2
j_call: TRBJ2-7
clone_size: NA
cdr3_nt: TGTGCCAGCAGCTTAATAGCGGGAGGGGACGAGCAGTACTTC
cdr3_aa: CASSLIAGGDEQYF

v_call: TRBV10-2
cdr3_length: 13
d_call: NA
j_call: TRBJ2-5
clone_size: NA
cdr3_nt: TGCGCCAGCCGAGAGACAGTACAAGAGACCCAGTACTTC
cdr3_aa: CASRETVQETQYF

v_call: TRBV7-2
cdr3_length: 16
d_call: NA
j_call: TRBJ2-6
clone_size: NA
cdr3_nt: TGTGCCAGCAGCTTAGCGCGGACAGCTGGGGCCAACGTCCTGACTTTC
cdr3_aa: CASSLARTAGANVLTF

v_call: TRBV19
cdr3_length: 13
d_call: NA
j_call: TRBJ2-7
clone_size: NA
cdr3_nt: TGTGCCAGTAGTATTGCAGAGGGCTACGAGCAGTACTTC
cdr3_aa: CASSIAEGYEQYF

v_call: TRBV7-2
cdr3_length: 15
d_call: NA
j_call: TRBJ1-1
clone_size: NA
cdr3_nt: TGTGCCAGCAGCCAATTAGGGCAGCCGGGTACTGAAGCTTTCTTT
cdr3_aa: CASSQLGQPGTEAFF

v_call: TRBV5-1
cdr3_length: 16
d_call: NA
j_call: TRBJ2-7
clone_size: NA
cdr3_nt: TGCGCCAGCAGCTTGGAATCATGGAGGCGAGGCTACGAGCAGTACTTC
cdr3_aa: CASSLESWRRGYEQYF

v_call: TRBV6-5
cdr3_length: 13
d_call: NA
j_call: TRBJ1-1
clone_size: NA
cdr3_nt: TGTGCCAGCAGCCCTTCACAGGTTACGAAAGCTTTCTTT
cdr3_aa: CASSPSQVTKAFF

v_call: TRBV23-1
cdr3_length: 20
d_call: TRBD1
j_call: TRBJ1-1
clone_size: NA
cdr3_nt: TGCGCCAGCAGCCCAACATCATCCCCCCAGGGGGCTCCTGTGAACACTGAAGCTTTCTTT
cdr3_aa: CASSPTSSPQGAPVNTEAFF

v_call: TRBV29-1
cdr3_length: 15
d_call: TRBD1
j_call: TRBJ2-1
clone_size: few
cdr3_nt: TGCAGCGTTAGAGGGACAGAGGAAGGCTACAATGAGCAGTTCTTC
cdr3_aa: CSVRGTEEGYNEQFF

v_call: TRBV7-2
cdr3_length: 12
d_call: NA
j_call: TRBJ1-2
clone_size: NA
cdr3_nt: TGTGCCAGCAGCTTATACGGCTATGGCTGCACCTTC
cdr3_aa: CASSLYGYGCTF